Shown below are 9 T cell receptor beta chains from a single sample sequenced in a study of blood T cell repertoires in COVID-19. Measured with immunoSEQ multiplex PCR; TCRdb has only the in-frame clones, and not every one. The sample lists fewer than 250,000 clones, approximately 82% occurring once. The sequenced sample consisted of peripheral blood. These receptors were obtained from a woman in her 40s with acute or convalescent COVID-19.

To note about this clone: One end of the junction fails to match germline, which may point to a read error. The chain uses TRBV7-9 and TRBJ2-7, with TRBD2 matching over 8 bases. Germline CDR1 is SEHNR and CDR2 is FQNEAQ (reference sequence). The CDR3 extends over 15 amino acids. CDR3 protein: CASTFETSGTYGQYF. The DNA of the CDR3 is TGTGCCAGCACCTTTGAAACTAGCGGAACCTACGGGCAGTACTTC. The full variable domain, rest sourced from reference TRBV7-9 and TRBJ2-7, is DTGVSQNPRHKITKRGQNVTFRCDPISEHNRLYWYRQTLGQGPEFLTYFQNEAQLEKSRLLSDRFSAERPKGSFSTLEIQRTEQGDSAMYLCASTFETSGTYGQYFGPGTRLTVT.

The V and J genes are TRBV5-1 and TRBJ2-1, with a possible D match to TRBD2 (6 bases). The CDR3 extends over 15 amino acids. The V gene lost 4 bases and the J gene lost 2 bases, with 13 bases spanning the gap. Germline loops: CDR1 SGHRS, CDR2 YFSETQ. CDR3 nucleotide sequence: TGCGCCAGCAGCCCCCGGGACTTGACCTACAATGAGCAGTTCTTC. Its translation: CASSPRDLTYNEQFF.

This chain links TRBV5-6 with TRBJ1-2; D is possibly TRBD1 (6 bases). Germline V gives CDR1 SGHDT, CDR2 YYEEEE. The V and J ends lost 7 bases and 4 bases respectively, with 17 bases between them. This CDR3 comprises 14 residues. The CDR3 DNA reads as TGTGCCAGCCGCTGGCCAGGGGCTCCCTATGGCTACACCTTC. It codes for CASRWPGAPYGYTF.

CDR3 sequence (DNA): TGTGCCAGCAGCCTCGTGTGGATCGACGGGAGCGAGCAGTTCTTC. This encodes CASSLVWIDGSEQFF. The chain uses TRBV6-2 or TRBV6-3 and TRBJ2-1; D may be TRBD2 (6 bases). CDR1 is MNHEY and CDR2 is SVGEGT in the germline V gene. V lost 6 bases and J lost 10, with 22 bases in between. The CDR3 spans 15 residues.

V gene TRBV5-1 combines with J gene TRBJ2-5; 9 positions agree with TRBD2. The CDR3 runs to 19 residues. Germline V CDR1 and CDR2: SGHRS, YFSETQ. V dropped 3 bases and J dropped 3; count of bases not matched to a gene: 18. The CDR3 bases are TGCGCCAGCAGCTGGGCGTTCCTAAATAGCGGGAGATCCGAAGAGACCCAGTACTTC. As protein: CASSWAFLNSGRSEETQYF.

The rearrangement links TRBV18 to TRBJ1-1, with 10 bases matching TRBD1. There are 16 residues in the CDR3. The germline V gene encodes CDR1 KGHSH and CDR2 LQKENI. Losses at the gene ends were 0 bases for V and 3 bases for J; bases not matched to a gene: 4. CDR3 in amino acids: CASSPPVGQGYTEAFF. Here the CDR3 DNA reads TGTGCCAGCTCACCACCGGTGGGACAGGGGTACACTGAAGCTTTCTTT.

This clone was detected only once. The CDR3 DNA reads TGTGCCAGTAGCCTGGGACAGATCGGCAATCAGCCCCAGCATTTT. Translating it yields CASSLGQIGNQPQHF. The chain couples TRBV19 to TRBJ1-5, with 7 positions matching TRBD1. This CDR3 region has 15 residues. Trimming removed 6 bases from V and 2 bases from J; junction bases left unmatched: 7. Looked up from germline, CDR1 is LNHDA and CDR2 is SQIVND (reference sequence). The full variable domain, with the rest looked up from reference TRBV19 and TRBJ1-5, is DGGITQSPKYLFRKEGQNVTLSCEQNLNHDAMYWYRQDPGQGLRLIYYSQIVNDFQKGDIAEGYSVSREKKESFPLTVTSAQKNPTAFYLCASSLGQIGNQPQHFGDGTRLSIL.

The chain uses TRBV7-9 and TRBJ1-2; TRBD1 agrees at 8 bases. Looked up from germline, CDR1 is SEHNR and CDR2 is FQNEAQ (reference sequence). The CDR3 extends over 13 amino acids. V lost 8 bases and J lost 4; bases outside the gene matches: 6. The CDR3, as DNA: TGTGCCAGCCGAATGGACAGGGCCTATGGCTACACCTTC. Translation: CASRMDRAYGYTF.

The chain joins TRBV6-5 to TRBJ2-3; D is possibly TRBD2 (7 bases). This CDR3 region has 14 residues. Germline V CDR1 and CDR2: MNHEY, SVGAGI. Trimming took 8 bases from V and 3 from J, leaving 15 bases between them. Here the CDR3 reads CASAAGAGTDTQYF. The CDR3 coding sequence is TGTGCCAGCGCCGCGGGGGCGGGGACAGATACGCAGTATTTT.